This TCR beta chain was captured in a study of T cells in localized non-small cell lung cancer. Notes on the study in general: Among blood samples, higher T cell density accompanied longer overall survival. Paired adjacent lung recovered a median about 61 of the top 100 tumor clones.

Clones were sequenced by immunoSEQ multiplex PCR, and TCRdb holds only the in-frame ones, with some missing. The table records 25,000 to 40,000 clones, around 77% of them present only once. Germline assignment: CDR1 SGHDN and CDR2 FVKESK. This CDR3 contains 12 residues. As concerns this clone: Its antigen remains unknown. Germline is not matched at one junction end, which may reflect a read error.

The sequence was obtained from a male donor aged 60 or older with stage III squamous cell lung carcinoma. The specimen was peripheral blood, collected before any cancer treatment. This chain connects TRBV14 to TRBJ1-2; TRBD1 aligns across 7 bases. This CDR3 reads CASSQDRRGQLF. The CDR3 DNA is TGTGCCAGCAGCCAAGATCGAAGGGGGCAGCTCTTC.